The clone carrying this T cell receptor (beta chain) has only a few counts. No antigen is known for it. Trimming cost V 1 base and J 7 bases, with 7 bases left between them. The CDR3 has 12 amino acids. Germline V gives CDR1 SEHNR, CDR2 FQNEAQ (reference sequence). Data came from immunoSEQ multiplex PCR; TCRdb stores just in-frame clones and leaves some out. This sample yields about 55,000 clones, of which under 90% are seen a single time; roughly 6% belongs to the top ten. This specimen belongs to a study of a mutant IDH1 vaccine in newly diagnosed glioma. About the research overall: Vaccination followed radiotherapy alone by 4-6 weeks, or accompanied temozolomide cycles.

Regarding time point: week 23, last vaccination. A single vaccine dose contained 300 ug of mutant IDH1 20-mer peptide, and topical imiquimod was used with it. Astrocytomas that were new, WHO grade 3 or 4, IDH1-mutant and ATRX-lost were present in the donors. This rearrangement joins TRBV7-9 to TRBJ1-1, with D uncertain. This TCR was sampled from a middle-aged man with glioma. The sequencing used PBMCs, collected from a glioma patient whose treatment included an IDH1 peptide vaccine. DNA of the CDR3: TGTGCCAGCAGCTTAGTCCAGTTTGAAGCTTTCTTT. It translates to CASSLVQFEAFF.